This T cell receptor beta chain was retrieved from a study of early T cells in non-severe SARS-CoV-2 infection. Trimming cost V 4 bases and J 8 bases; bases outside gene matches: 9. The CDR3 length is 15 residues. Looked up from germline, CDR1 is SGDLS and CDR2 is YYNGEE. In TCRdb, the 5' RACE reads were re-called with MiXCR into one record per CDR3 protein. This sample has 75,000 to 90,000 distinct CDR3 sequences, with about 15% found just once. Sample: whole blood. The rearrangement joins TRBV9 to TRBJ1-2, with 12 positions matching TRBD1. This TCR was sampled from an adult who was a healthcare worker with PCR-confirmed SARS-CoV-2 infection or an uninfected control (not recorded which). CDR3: CASSSLGTGGYGYTF. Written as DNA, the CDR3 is TGTGCCAGCAGCTCCCTGGGGACAGGGGGCTACGGCTACACCTTC.